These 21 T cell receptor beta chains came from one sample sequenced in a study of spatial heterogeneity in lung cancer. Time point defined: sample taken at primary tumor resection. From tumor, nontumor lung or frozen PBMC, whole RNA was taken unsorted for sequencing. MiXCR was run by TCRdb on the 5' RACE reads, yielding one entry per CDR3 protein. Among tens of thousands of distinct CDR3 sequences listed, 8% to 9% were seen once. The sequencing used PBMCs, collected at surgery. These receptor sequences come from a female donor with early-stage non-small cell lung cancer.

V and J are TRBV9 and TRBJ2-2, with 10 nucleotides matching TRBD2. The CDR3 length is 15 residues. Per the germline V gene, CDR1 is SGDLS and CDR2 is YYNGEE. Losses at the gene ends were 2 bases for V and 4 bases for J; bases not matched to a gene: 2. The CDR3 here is CASSVSGGLTGELFF. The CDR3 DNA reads TGTGCCAGCAGCGTTAGCGGGGGGCTCACCGGGGAGCTGTTTTTT.

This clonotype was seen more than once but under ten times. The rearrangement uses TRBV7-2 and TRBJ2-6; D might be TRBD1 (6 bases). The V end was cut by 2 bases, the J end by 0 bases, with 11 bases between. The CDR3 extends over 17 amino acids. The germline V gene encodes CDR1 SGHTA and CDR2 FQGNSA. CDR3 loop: CASSLTGLGSGANVLTF. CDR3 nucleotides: TGTGCCAGCAGCTTAACAGGGTTAGGCTCTGGGGCCAACGTCCTGACTTTC.

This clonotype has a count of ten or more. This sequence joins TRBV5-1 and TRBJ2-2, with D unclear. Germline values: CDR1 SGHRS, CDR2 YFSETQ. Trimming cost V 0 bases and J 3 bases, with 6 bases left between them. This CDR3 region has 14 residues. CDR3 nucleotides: TGCGCCAGCAGCTTGGTGGCCGACACCGGGGAGCTGTTTTTT. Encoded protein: CASSLVADTGELFF.

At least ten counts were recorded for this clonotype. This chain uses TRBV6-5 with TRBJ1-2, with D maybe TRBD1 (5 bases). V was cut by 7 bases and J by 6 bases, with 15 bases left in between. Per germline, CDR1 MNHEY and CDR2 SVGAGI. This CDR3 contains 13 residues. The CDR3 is CASTLSEGDGYTF. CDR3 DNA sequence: TGTGCCAGCACCCTATCGGAAGGGGATGGCTACACCTTC.

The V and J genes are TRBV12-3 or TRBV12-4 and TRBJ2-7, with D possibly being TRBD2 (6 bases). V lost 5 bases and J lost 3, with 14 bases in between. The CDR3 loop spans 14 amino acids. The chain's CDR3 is CASSISGGDYEQYF. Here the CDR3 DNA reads TGTGCCAGCAGTATTAGCGGAGGGGACTACGAGCAGTACTTC.

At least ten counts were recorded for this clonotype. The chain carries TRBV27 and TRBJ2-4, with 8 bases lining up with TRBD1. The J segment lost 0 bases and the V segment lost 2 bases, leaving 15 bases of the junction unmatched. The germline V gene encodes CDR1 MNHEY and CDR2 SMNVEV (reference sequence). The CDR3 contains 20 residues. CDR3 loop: CASSLKPLGQGSLAKNIQYF. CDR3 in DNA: TGTGCCAGCAGTTTAAAACCCCTAGGACAGGGAAGTCTAGCCAAAAACATTCAGTACTTC.

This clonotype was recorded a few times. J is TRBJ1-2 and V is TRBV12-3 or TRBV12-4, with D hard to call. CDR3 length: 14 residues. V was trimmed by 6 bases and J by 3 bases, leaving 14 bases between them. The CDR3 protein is CASRIPVRDYGYTF. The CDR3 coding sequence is TGTGCCAGCAGAATACCCGTGAGGGACTATGGCTACACCTTC.

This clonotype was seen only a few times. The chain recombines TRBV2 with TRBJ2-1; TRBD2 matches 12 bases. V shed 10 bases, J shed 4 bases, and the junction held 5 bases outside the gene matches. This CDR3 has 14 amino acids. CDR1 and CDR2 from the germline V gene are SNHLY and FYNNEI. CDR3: CAIKGLAGYNEQFF. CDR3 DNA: TGTGCCATCAAAGGACTAGCGGGATACAATGAGCAGTTCTTC.

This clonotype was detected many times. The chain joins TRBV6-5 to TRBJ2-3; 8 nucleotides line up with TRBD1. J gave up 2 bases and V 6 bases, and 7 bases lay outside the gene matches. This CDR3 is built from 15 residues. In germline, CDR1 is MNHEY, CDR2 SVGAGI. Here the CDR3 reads CASRATGGNTDTQYF. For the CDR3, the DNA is TGTGCCAGCAGGGCCACAGGGGGAAACACAGATACGCAGTATTTT.

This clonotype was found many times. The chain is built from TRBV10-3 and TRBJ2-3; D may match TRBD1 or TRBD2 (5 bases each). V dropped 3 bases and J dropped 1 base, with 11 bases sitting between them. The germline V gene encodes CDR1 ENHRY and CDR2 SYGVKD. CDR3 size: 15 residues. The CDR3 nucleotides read TGTGCCATCAGTGACCGAGAGGGACGCACAGATACGCAGTATTTT. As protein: CAISDREGRTDTQYF.

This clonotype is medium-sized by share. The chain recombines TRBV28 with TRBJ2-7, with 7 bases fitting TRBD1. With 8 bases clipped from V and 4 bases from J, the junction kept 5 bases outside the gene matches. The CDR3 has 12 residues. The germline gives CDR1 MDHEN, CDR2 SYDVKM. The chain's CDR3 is CASGGQPYEQYV. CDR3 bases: TGTGCCAGCGGGGGACAGCCGTACGAGCAGTACGTC.

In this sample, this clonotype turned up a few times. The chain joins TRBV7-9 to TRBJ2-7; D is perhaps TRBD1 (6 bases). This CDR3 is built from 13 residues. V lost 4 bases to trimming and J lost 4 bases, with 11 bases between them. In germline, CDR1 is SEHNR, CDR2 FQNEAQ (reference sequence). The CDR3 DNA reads TGTGCCAGCAGCTGGCAGGGGTCGTACGAGCAGTACTTC. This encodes CASSWQGSYEQYF.

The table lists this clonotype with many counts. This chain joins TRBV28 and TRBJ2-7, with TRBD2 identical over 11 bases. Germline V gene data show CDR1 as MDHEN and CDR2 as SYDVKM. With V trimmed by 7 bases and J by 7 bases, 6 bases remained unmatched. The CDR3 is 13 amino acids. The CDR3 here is CASNRRLAGEQYF. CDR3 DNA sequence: TGTGCCAGCAACAGGAGACTAGCGGGAGAGCAGTACTTC.

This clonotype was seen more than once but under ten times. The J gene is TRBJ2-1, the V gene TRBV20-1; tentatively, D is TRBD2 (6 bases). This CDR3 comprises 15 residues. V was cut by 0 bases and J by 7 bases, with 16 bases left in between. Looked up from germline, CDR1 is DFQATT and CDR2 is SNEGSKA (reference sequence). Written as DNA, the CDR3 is TGCAGTGCTAGAGATTACGCGGGACTTGGGAATGAGCAGTTCTTC. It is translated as CSARDYAGLGNEQFF.

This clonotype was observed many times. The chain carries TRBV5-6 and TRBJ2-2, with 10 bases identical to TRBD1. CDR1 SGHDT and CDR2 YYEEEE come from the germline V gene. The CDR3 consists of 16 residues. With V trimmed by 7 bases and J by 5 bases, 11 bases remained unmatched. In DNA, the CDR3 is TGTGCCAGCGACTACGCGGGGACAGGGGTTACCGGGGAGCTGTTTTTT. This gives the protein CASDYAGTGVTGELFF.

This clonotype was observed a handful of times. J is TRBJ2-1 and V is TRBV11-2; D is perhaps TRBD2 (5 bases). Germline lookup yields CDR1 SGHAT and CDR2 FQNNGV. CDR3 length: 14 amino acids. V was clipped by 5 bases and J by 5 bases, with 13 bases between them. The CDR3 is CASSVRLPDNEQFF. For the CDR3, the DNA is TGTGCCAGCAGCGTCCGACTACCTGACAATGAGCAGTTCTTC.

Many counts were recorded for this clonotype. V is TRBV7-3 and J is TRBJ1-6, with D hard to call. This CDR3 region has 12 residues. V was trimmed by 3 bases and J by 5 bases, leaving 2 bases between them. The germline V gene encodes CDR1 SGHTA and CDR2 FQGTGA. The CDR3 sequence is CASSFNNSPLHF. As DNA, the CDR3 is TGTGCCAGCAGCTTCAATAATTCACCCCTCCACTTT.

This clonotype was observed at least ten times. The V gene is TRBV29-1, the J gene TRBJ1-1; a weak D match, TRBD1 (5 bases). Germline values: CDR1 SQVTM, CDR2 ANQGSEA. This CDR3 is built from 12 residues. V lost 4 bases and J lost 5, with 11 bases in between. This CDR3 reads CSVVRGGTEAFF. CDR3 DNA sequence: TGCAGCGTTGTAAGGGGAGGAACTGAAGCTTTCTTT.

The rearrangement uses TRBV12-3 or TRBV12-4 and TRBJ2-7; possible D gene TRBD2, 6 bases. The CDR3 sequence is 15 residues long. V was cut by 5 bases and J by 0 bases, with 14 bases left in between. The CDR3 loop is CASSPLAGTSYEQYF. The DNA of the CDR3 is TGTGCCAGCAGTCCCCTGGCGGGAACCTCCTACGAGCAGTACTTC.

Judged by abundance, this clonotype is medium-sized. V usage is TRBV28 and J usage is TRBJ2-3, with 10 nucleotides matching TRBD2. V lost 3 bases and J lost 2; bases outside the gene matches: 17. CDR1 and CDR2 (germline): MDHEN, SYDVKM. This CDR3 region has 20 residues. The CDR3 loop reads CASSLLTPGVAGGHTDTQYF. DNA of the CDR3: TGTGCCAGCAGTTTGTTGACCCCGGGAGTAGCGGGGGGCCACACAGATACGCAGTATTTT.

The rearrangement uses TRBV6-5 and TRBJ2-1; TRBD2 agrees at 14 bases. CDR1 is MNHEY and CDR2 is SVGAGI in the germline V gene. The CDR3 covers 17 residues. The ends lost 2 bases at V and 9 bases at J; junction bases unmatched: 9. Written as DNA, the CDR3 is TGTGCCAGCAGTTACGCTTCCGGGACTAGCGGGGGAGGTGAGCAGTTCTTC. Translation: CASSYASGTSGGGEQFF.